This entry describes one TCR beta chain. The CDR3 sequence is 11 residues long. Trimming took 7 bases from V and 8 from J, leaving 10 bases between them. Germline CDR1 and CDR2: MNHEY and SVGAGI. These data are taken from a study of blood T cell repertoires in COVID-19. As for the study in general: COVID-19 samples from acute and convalescent phases originated in the United States, Italy and Spain. The analysed material was cDNA or gDNA that came from T cells, B-cell-depleted T cells, or PBMCs.

Per the original data handling: Reference gene primer amplification gave nucleated cell count estimates. Libraries were prepared by immunoSEQ multiplex PCR; TCRdb keeps only in-frame clonotypes and omits some of them. V and J calls and clone size are those listed in that table; D and trimming were worked out from the DNA. The repertoire holds about 99,000 clones, with approximately 88% as singletons. The sample was peripheral blood. This chain uses TRBV6-5 with TRBJ2-3; the D gene is possibly TRBD1 (5 bases). The TCR originated in a human donor in a cohort sampled during active COVID-19. The CDR3 coding sequence is TGTGCCAGCACCGAGCAGGGTACGCAGTATTTT. Residues: CASTEQGTQYF.